This T cell receptor (beta chain) was recovered during a study of human T cells and chemical hapten exposure. As to time point: pre-sensitization, week 0. Noted treatment: therapeutic diphenylcyclopropenone sensitization with weekly scalp DPC. The library attached unique molecular identifiers to individual cDNA molecules. In the source study's methods: Ranging from roughly 23,224 to 690,600, TCR counts per sample had a median value of around 91,000. MiXCR was run by TCRdb on the RACE reads, yielding one entry per CDR3 protein. The V and J calls shown here were made by TCRdb, not taken from the authors' results. The sample contains about 74,000 distinct CDR3 sequences, 11% to 15% of which appear only once. Germline V CDR1 and CDR2: SGHRS, YFSETQ. The V end lost 4 bases, the J end lost 2 bases, and 9 bases lay between the germline ends. The CDR3 contains 13 residues.

The source was whole blood, collected in connection with sensitization to the hapten diphenylcyclopropenone (DPC). The gene calls are TRBV5-1 and TRBJ1-1; weak D call: TRBD1 (5 bases). The sequence was obtained from a woman between 50 and 59 years old with alopecia areata. Some clones in this sample may be carry-over from other donors' samples. The CDR3 sequence: CASSPRDNTEAFF. The CDR3 DNA reads TGCGCCAGCAGCCCCAGGGATAACACTGAAGCTTTCTTT. The whole variable domain, remainder taken from reference TRBV5-1 and TRBJ1-1, is KAGVTQTPRYLIKTRGQQVTLSCSPISGHRSVSWYQQTPGQGLQFLFEYFSETQRNKGNFPGRFSGRQFSNSRSEMNVSTLELGDSALYLCASSPRDNTEAFFGQGTRLTVV.